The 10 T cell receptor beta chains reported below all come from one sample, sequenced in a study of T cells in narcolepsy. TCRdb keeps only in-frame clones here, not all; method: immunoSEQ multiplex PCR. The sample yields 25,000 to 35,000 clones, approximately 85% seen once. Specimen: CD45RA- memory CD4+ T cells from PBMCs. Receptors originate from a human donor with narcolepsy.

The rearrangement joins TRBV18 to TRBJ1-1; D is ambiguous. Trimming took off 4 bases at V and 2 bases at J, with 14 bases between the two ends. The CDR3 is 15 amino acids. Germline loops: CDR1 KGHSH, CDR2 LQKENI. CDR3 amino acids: CASSQPSVRNTEAFF. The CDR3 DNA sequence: TGTGCCAGCTCACAGCCGTCGGTCCGAAACACTGAAGCTTTCTTT.

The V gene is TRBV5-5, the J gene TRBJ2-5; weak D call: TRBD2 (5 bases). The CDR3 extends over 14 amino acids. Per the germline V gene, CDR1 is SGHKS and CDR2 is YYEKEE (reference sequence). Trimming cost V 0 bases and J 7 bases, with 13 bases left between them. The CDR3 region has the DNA TGTGCCAGCAGCTTGGATGAGGGAACTAGGACCCAGTACTTC. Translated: CASSLDEGTRTQYF. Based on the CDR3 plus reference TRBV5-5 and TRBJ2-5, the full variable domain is DAGVTQSPTHLIKTRGQQVTLRCSPISGHKSVSWYQQVLGQGPQFIFQYYEKEERGRGNFPDRFSARQFPNYSSELNVNALLLGDSALYLCASSLDEGTRTQYFGPGTRLLVL.

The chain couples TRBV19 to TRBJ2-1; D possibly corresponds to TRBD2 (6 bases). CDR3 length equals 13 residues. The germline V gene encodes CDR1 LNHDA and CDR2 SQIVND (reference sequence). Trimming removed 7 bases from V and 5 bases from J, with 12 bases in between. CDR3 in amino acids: CASIGGANNEQFF. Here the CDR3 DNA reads TGTGCCAGTATTGGCGGGGCCAACAATGAGCAGTTCTTC.

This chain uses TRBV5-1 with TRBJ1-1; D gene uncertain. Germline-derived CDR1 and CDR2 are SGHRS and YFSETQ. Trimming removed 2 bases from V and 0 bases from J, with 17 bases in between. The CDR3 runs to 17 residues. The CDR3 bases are TGCGCCAGCAGCTTTGGCGGTGGCCTGAATATGAACACTGAAGCTTTCTTT. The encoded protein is CASSFGGGLNMNTEAFF.

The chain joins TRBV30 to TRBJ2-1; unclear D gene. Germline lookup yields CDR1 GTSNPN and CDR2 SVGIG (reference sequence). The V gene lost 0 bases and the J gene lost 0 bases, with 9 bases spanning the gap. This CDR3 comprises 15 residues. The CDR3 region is CAWSVNLGSYNEQFF. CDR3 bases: TGTGCCTGGAGTGTAAACCTAGGCTCCTACAATGAGCAGTTCTTC.

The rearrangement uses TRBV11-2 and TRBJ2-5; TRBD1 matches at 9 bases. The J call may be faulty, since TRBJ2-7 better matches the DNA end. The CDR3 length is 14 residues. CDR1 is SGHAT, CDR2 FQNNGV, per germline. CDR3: CASSVMTGGGEQYF. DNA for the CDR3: TGTGCCAGCAGCGTAATGACAGGGGGAGGCGAGCAGTACTTC.

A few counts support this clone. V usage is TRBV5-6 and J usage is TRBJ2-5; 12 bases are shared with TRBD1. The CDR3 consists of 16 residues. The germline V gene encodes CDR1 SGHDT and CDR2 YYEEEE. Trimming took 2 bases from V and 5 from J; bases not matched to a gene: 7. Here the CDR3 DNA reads TGTGCCAGCAGCTTAACCCGGGACAGGGGGCGGGAGACCCAGTACTTC. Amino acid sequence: CASSLTRDRGRETQYF.

The CDR3 DNA reads TGTGCCAGCTCAGTAGACTACGAGCAGTACTTC. It is translated as CASSVDYEQYF. V gene TRBV2 combines with J gene TRBJ2-7, with D uncertain. Germline V gene sequence: CDR1 SNHLY, CDR2 FYNNEI. The CDR3 has 11 amino acids. V lost 8 bases and J 3 bases, leaving 8 bases between the germline ends.

CDR3 DNA: TGTGCCACATCGGGACAGGGAGGGGACATTCAGTACTTC. Translation gives CATSGQGGDIQYF. The chain carries TRBV19 and TRBJ2-4; 9 nucleotides match TRBD1. This CDR3 has 13 amino acids. Germline loops: CDR1 LNHDA, CDR2 SQIVND (reference sequence). V lost 10 bases to trimming and J lost 8 bases; unmatched junction nucleotides: 9.

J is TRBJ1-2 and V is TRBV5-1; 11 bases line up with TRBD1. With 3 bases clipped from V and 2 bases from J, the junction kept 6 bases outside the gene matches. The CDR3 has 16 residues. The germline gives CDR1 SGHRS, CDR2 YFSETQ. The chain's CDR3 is CASSWGQGGSNYGYTF. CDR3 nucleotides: TGCGCCAGCAGCTGGGGACAGGGGGGATCCAACTATGGCTACACCTTC.